One and the same sample provided the 18 T cell receptor beta chains below, sequenced in a study of blood T cell repertoires in COVID-19. Method: immunoSEQ multiplex PCR; TCRdb's copy keeps in-frame clones and lacks some. This repertoire shows around 260,000 clones, less than 90% found once; its top ten account for roughly 15%. Sequencing used peripheral blood. Receptor source: a human donor in a cohort sampled during active COVID-19.

This clone has just one count. V gene TRBV19 combines with J gene TRBJ2-7; D gene ambiguous. The CDR3 consists of 15 residues. Trimming took off 0 bases at V and 6 bases at J, with 15 bases between the two ends. Germline CDR1 LNHDA, CDR2 SQIVND (reference sequence). For the CDR3, the DNA is TGTGCCAGTAGTATAGAGGGCTCTTCCATGGGCGAGCAGTACTTC. Amino acids: CASSIEGSSMGEQYF.

V is TRBV10-2 and J is TRBJ1-5, with 7 bases aligning to TRBD1. Losses at the gene ends were 6 bases for V and 7 bases for J; bases not matched to a gene: 6. The CDR3 sequence is 13 residues long. Per the germline V gene, CDR1 is WSHSY and CDR2 is SAAADI. The CDR3 coding sequence is TGCGCCAGCAGAGGACAGGATGGACAGCCCCAGCATTTT. It is translated as CASRGQDGQPQHF.

V usage is TRBV6-5 and J usage is TRBJ1-1; TRBD1 matches 9 bases. Germline lookup yields CDR1 MNHEY and CDR2 SVGAGI. V was pared by 7 bases and J by 4 bases, with 4 bases of the junction left unmatched. The CDR3 runs 13 residues. The CDR3 nucleotides read TGTGCCAGCACCCGACAGGGGGTCACTGAAGCTTTCTTT. The encoded protein is CASTRQGVTEAFF.

The chain combines TRBV5-6 with TRBJ2-2, with a weak D call TRBD2 (5 bases). Trimming took 2 bases from V and 0 from J, leaving 8 bases between them. CDR3 size: 15 residues. The germline CDR1 and CDR2 sequences are SGHDT and YYEEEE. The CDR3 nucleotides are TGTGCCAGCAGCTTAAGCGGCGCGAACACCGGGGAGCTGTTTTTT. Translation gives CASSLSGANTGELFF.

The chain couples TRBV4-1 to TRBJ1-2; D ambiguous. With 0 bases removed from V and 2 bases from J, the gap between germline ends came to 10 bases. Germline V gene lookup returns CDR1 MGHRA and CDR2 YSYEKL. This CDR3 spans 15 amino acids. CDR3 sequence: CASSQDTRTNYGYTF. The CDR3 DNA is TGCGCCAGCAGCCAAGATACTCGTACCAACTATGGCTACACCTTC.

The rearrangement uses TRBV27 and TRBJ1-1; 11 bases fit TRBD1. V lost 5 bases and J lost 0; bases outside the gene matches: 8. This CDR3 is 17 amino acids long. In germline, CDR1 is MNHEY, CDR2 SMNVEV (reference sequence). For the CDR3, the DNA is TGTGCCAGCAGTCGGACAGGGGGCGCGATGATGAACACTGAAGCTTTCTTT. The encoded protein is CASSRTGGAMMNTEAFF.

V and J are TRBV19 and TRBJ2-7; 7 positions match TRBD2. This CDR3 has 15 residues. Germline-derived CDR1 and CDR2 are LNHDA and SQIVND (reference sequence). V was clipped by 4 bases and J by 3 bases; unmatched bases: 9. The DNA of the CDR3 is TGTGCCAGTAGTAGCGGGACTACCAAGGTCTACGAGCAGTACTTC. It codes for CASSSGTTKVYEQYF. The variable domain in full, with the rest retrieved from reference TRBV19 and TRBJ2-7, is DGGITQSPKYLFRKEGQNVTLSCEQNLNHDAMYWYRQDPGQGLRLIYYSQIVNDFQKGDIAEGYSVSREKKESFPLTVTSAQKNPTAFYLCASSSGTTKVYEQYFGPGTRLTVT.

The genes are TRBV6-5 and TRBJ2-7; TRBD1 matches at 7 bases. CDR1 MNHEY and CDR2 SVGAGI come from the germline V gene. This CDR3 comprises 15 residues. The junction had 8 bases not matched to a gene; V was cut back by 5 bases and J by 1 base. CDR3 sequence: CASSLMTGNSYEQYF. The CDR3 DNA reads TGTGCCAGCAGTCTCATGACAGGGAATTCCTACGAGCAGTACTTC.

The chain links TRBV9 to TRBJ2-1; D gene unclear. From germline, CDR1 is SGDLS and CDR2 YYNGEE. Trimming took off 3 bases at V and 9 bases at J, with 13 bases between the two ends. This CDR3 contains 13 residues. The CDR3 nucleotides are TGTGCCAGCAGCGGACCGCCTCTAGGTGAGCAGTTCTTC. It specifies CASSGPPLGEQFF.

This clone was observed a single time. This chain joins TRBV21-1 and TRBJ1-1; the table's D call, TRBD1, was not checked against the DNA. TRBV21-1 is an annotated pseudogene. CDR3 length equals 16 residues. The CDR3 DNA sequence: TGTGCCAGCACTAAGGACAGGGCTCTTATGAACACTGAAGCTTTCTTT. Translating it yields CASTKDRALMNTEAFF.

This rearrangement joins TRBV5-1 to TRBJ2-2; tentatively, D is TRBD1 (6 bases). There are 15 residues in the CDR3. The V end was cut by 1 base, the J end by 4 bases, with 11 bases between. The germline gives CDR1 SGHRS, CDR2 YFSETQ. CDR3 sequence reads: CASSLKQGSTGELFF. CDR3 DNA sequence: TGCGCCAGCAGCTTGAAACAGGGTTCCACCGGGGAGCTGTTTTTT.

This chain joins TRBV6-6 and TRBJ2-3; 9 nucleotides match TRBD2. Germline lookup yields CDR1 MNHNY and CDR2 SVGAGI (reference sequence). Germline trimming cut 7 bases from V and 1 base from J; bases unmatched to any gene: 3. This CDR3 spans 14 amino acids. Here the CDR3 reads CASTRLAGTDTQYF. CDR3 DNA: TGTGCCAGCACCAGACTAGCGGGCACAGATACGCAGTATTTT.

The chain has TRBV18 and TRBJ1-4, with 7 positions matching TRBD1. With V trimmed by 0 bases and J by 0 bases, 7 bases remained unmatched. Germline-derived CDR1 and CDR2 are KGHSH and LQKENI. This CDR3 spans 18 amino acids. This CDR3 is CASSPPTGFGATNEKLFF. The DNA for the CDR3 is TGTGCCAGCTCACCACCGACAGGGTTTGGGGCAACTAATGAAAAACTGTTTTTT. Complete variable domain (other parts from reference TRBV18 and TRBJ1-4): NAGVMQNPRHLVRRRGQEARLRCSPMKGHSHVYWYRQLPEEGLKFMVYLQKENIIDESGMPKERFSAEFPKEGPSILRIQQVVRGDSAAYFCASSPPTGFGATNEKLFFGSGTQLSVL.

As DNA, the CDR3 is TGTGCCAGCAGCGGGGGGGGATACAATCAGCCCCAGCATTTT. This sequence encodes CASSGGGYNQPQHF. The chain carries TRBV9 and TRBJ1-5; perhaps TRBD1 as D (5 bases). This CDR3 contains 14 residues. The ends were cut back, 3 bases at V and 3 bases at J, with 10 bases in the middle. Germline V gene data show CDR1 as SGDLS and CDR2 as YYNGEE.

The chain carries TRBV6-6 and TRBJ2-1; 11 positions agree with TRBD2. The CDR3 is 15 residues long. V lost 8 bases to trimming and J lost 8 bases; unmatched junction nucleotides: 11. Germline V gene data show CDR1 as MNHNY and CDR2 as SVGAGI (reference sequence). The CDR3 spells CASLGLAGGLDEQFF. The DNA for the CDR3 is TGTGCCAGCCTCGGGTTAGCGGGAGGGCTAGATGAGCAGTTCTTC.

The chain links TRBV5-1 to TRBJ1-5; the D is unclear. V lost 5 bases, J lost 4 bases, and 10 bases lay in between. The CDR3 has 13 amino acids. From germline, CDR1 is SGHRS and CDR2 YFSETQ. The CDR3 coding sequence is TGCGCCAGCAGTCCGGGTCCGAATCAGCCCCAGCATTTT. Translation gives CASSPGPNQPQHF. The full variable domain, in which reference TRBV5-1 and TRBJ1-5 provide the parts outside the CDR3, is KAGVTQTPRYLIKTRGQQVTLSCSPISGHRSVSWYQQTPGQGLQFLFEYFSETQRNKGNFPGRFSGRQFSNSRSEMNVSTLELGDSALYLCASSPGPNQPQHFGDGTRLSIL.

CDR3 protein: CASSLALLPQIVNEQFF. The CDR3 DNA follows: TGTGCCAGCAGCTTAGCTCTCCTCCCACAGATCGTCAATGAGCAGTTCTTC. V usage is TRBV7-2 and J usage is TRBJ2-1; D is unresolved. Germline V lookup: CDR1 SGHTA, CDR2 FQGNSA. V was clipped by 0 bases and J by 6 bases, with 18 bases between them. The CDR3 loop spans 17 amino acids. The full variable domain, rest sourced from reference TRBV7-2 and TRBJ2-1, is GAGVSQSPSNKVTEKGKDVELRCDPISGHTALYWYRQSLGQGLEFLIYFQGNSAPDKSGLPSDRFSAERTGGSVSTLTIQRTQQEDSAVYLCASSLALLPQIVNEQFFGPGTRLTVL.

Only one count was recorded for this clone. The V call is TRBV19, the J call TRBJ2-7; TRBD1 agrees at 7 bases. J gave up 3 bases and V 5 bases, and 10 bases lay outside the gene matches. Germline V gene sequence: CDR1 LNHDA, CDR2 SQIVND (reference sequence). The CDR3 consists of 15 residues. The chain's CDR3 is CASSSRRTGGYEQYF. In nucleotides, the CDR3 is TGTGCCAGTAGTTCCCGACGGACAGGAGGCTACGAGCAGTACTTC. The entire variable domain, with the rest obtained from reference TRBV19 and TRBJ2-7, is as follows: DGGITQSPKYLFRKEGQNVTLSCEQNLNHDAMYWYRQDPGQGLRLIYYSQIVNDFQKGDIAEGYSVSREKKESFPLTVTSAQKNPTAFYLCASSSRRTGGYEQYFGPGTRLTVT.